Below, one T cell receptor beta chain is given with its context. The CDR3 contains 15 residues. Germline CDR1 is SGHTA and CDR2 is FQGTGA. Trimming took 2 bases from V and 9 from J; bases not matched to a gene: 11. The data stem from a study of blood T cell repertoires in COVID-19. Study background: Acute and convalescent COVID-19 samples came from the United States, Italy and Spain.

Repertoires were generated with immunoSEQ multiplex PCR, while TCRdb's copy carries only in-frame clones and drops some. The table records about 280,000 clones, approximately 90% of them present only once. Cohort placement rested on clinical history that participants reported themselves. The rearrangement uses TRBV7-3 and TRBJ1-1, with 8 bases fitting TRBD1. The TCR was taken from a man aged 35 to 55 who had been exposed to COVID-19. Specimen: PBMCs or T cells enriched from blood (not recorded which). CDR3 DNA: TGTGCCAGCAGCTTATCGACAGGGGCCGCAGTCAAAGCTTTCTTT. Translation gives CASSLSTGAAVKAFF.